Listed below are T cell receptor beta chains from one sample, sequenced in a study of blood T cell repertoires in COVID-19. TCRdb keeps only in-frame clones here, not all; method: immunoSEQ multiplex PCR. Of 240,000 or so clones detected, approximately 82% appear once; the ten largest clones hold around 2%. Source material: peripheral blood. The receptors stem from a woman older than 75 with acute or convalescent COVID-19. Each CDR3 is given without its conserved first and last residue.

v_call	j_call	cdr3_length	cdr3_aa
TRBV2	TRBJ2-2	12	ASRAGGGTGELF
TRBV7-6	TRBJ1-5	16	ASSLAAGQGTYNQPQH
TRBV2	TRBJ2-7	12	ASRRQSFSYEQY
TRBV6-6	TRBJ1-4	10	ASSNPNEKLF
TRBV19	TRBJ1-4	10	ASSIASNGLF
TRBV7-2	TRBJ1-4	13	ASSPRTGSNEKLF
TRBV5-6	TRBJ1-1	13	ASSLWDRVEEGAF
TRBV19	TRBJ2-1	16	ASTGGSSGGSSYNEQF
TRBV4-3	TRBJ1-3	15	ASSQEGRGGFGNTIY
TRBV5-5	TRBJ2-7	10	ARWTATYEQY
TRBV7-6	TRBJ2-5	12	ASSPGTAQETQY
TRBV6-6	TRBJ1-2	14	ASSYSLTGAGYGYT
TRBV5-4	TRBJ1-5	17	ASSMAGTERVYSNQPQH
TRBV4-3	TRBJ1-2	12	ASSRAGDPYGYT